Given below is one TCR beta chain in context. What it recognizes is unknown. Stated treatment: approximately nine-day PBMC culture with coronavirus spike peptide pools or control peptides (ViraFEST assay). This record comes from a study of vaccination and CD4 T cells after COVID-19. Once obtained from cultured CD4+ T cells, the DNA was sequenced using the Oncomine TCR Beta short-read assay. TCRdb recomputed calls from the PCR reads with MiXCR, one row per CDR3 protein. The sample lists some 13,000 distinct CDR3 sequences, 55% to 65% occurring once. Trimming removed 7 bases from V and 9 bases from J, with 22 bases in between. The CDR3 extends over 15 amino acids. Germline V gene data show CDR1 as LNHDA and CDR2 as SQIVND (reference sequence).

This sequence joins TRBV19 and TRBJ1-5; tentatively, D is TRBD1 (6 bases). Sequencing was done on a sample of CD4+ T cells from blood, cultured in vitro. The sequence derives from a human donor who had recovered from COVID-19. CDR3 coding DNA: TGTGCCAGTAACAATCGACAGGCTAGCTACGGGCCCCAGCATTTT. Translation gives CASNNRQASYGPQHF.